Following are 29 T cell receptor beta chains from one sample sequenced in a study of spatial heterogeneity in lung cancer. Study-wide findings and caveats: Tumor mutation counts were tracked by expanded intratumoral alpha and beta TCR counts.

These receptors' antigens are unknown. The time point: sample taken at primary tumor resection. Using its own MiXCR run on the 5' RACE reads, TCRdb lists one record per CDR3 protein. The sample lists 6,400 or so distinct CDR3 sequences; roughly 6.7% were seen once. Sequencing was performed on lung tumor tissue, taken at surgery. The receptors were sampled from a male donor with early-stage non-small cell lung cancer.

In this sample, this clonotype turned up many times. The rearrangement uses TRBV12-3 or TRBV12-4 and TRBJ1-4, with TRBD1 identical over 8 bases. The CDR3 length is 15 residues. J lost 7 bases, V lost 3 bases, and 7 bases had no gene match. The CDR3 reads CASSFSQGGSEKLFF. The DNA of the CDR3 is TGTGCCAGCAGTTTCTCACAGGGGGGGAGTGAAAAACTGTTTTTT.

There are many counts of this clonotype. V gene TRBV5-1 combines with J gene TRBJ2-1; TRBD2 agrees at 7 bases. The V and J ends lost 1 base and 10 bases, in that order; junction bases with no gene match: 11. Per the germline V gene, CDR1 is SGHRS and CDR2 is YFSETQ. CDR3 size: 15 residues. Written as DNA, the CDR3 is TGCGCCAGCAGCTTGTTATTCGCGGGAGATTGGGAGCAGTTCTTC. It encodes CASSLLFAGDWEQFF.

This clonotype was recorded at least ten times. This rearrangement joins TRBV10-2 to TRBJ1-1; D is unclear. This CDR3 comprises 14 residues. Germline lookup yields CDR1 WSHSY and CDR2 SAAADI. V lost 4 bases and J 6 bases, leaving 15 bases between the germline ends. The CDR3 reads CASSAEPGSAEAFF. The CDR3 DNA reads TGCGCCAGCAGTGCTGAACCAGGTTCGGCTGAAGCTTTCTTT.

In this sample, this clonotype turned up a few times. The chain uses TRBV4-1 and TRBJ2-1; 9 bases line up with TRBD2. CDR3 length: 13 amino acids. Trimming took 9 bases from V and 8 from J; bases not matched to a gene: 8. Germline CDR1 reads MGHRA; CDR2 reads YSYEKL. CDR3 in amino acids: CASGAGGPYEQFF. The CDR3 region has the DNA TGCGCCAGTGGAGCGGGGGGACCGTATGAGCAGTTCTTC.

The genes are TRBV20-1 and TRBJ2-2, with TRBD2 matching over 8 bases. The CDR3 loop spans 13 amino acids. Per germline, CDR1 DFQATT and CDR2 SNEGSKA (reference sequence). Trimming took 3 bases from V and 4 from J; bases not matched to a gene: 1. CDR3 DNA: TGCAGTGCTAGTGGGACTAGCACCGGGGAGCTGTTTTTT. Its translation: CSASGTSTGELFF.

In this sample, this clonotype is medium-sized. V and J are TRBV7-2 and TRBJ2-1; a possible D gene is TRBD2 (6 bases). CDR1 and CDR2 (germline): SGHTA, FQGNSA. This CDR3 is built from 17 residues. Trimming shortened V by 2 bases and J by 8 bases, and 22 bases separated the two germline ends. For the CDR3, the DNA is TGTGCCAGCAGCTTATGGGGACGAGGACTGCCGGGAGATGAGCAGTTCTTC. Its translation is CASSLWGRGLPGDEQFF.

This clonotype was found many times. The chain joins TRBV4-3 to TRBJ1-6; D might be TRBD1 (6 bases). Deletions cut 1 base from V and 7 bases from J, with 14 bases between. CDR1 and CDR2 from the germline V gene are LGHNA and YSLEER. CDR3 length equals 16 residues. The CDR3 reads CASSQAWGTTNSPLHF. For the CDR3, the DNA is TGCGCCAGCAGCCAAGCGTGGGGGACAACCAATTCACCCCTCCACTTT.

In its sample, this clonotype is medium-sized. The V and J genes are TRBV5-1 and TRBJ2-7; 7 bases map to TRBD2. V shed 1 base and J 2 bases; nucleotides not matched to a gene: 18. CDR1 and CDR2 (germline): SGHRS, YFSETQ. CDR3 length: 19 amino acids. The CDR3 loop reads CASSLSPTPASGGTYEQYF. DNA for the CDR3: TGCGCCAGCAGCTTGTCCCCGACCCCAGCTAGCGGAGGAACCTACGAGCAGTACTTC. Using reference TRBV5-1 and TRBJ2-7 for the parts outside the CDR3, the full variable domain is KAGVTQTPRYLIKTRGQQVTLSCSPISGHRSVSWYQQTPGQGLQFLFEYFSETQRNKGNFPGRFSGRQFSNSRSEMNVSTLELGDSALYLCASSLSPTPASGGTYEQYFGPGTRLTVT.

This clonotype is medium-sized within its sample. The genes are TRBV3-1 and TRBJ2-1; possibly TRBD2 for D (5 bases). Looked up from germline, CDR1 is LGHDT and CDR2 is YNNKEL (reference sequence). Trimming removed 5 bases from V and 6 bases from J, with 14 bases in between. The CDR3 runs 14 residues. The CDR3 DNA reads as TGTGCCAGCAGCATGGGGAGAAGGTCCAATGAGCAGTTCTTC. As protein: CASSMGRRSNEQFF.

This clonotype has just a few counts. V gene TRBV19 combines with J gene TRBJ2-5; D gene unclear. The CDR3 has 11 amino acids. V shed 5 bases and J shed 1 base, with 2 bases lying between them. Germline V CDR1 and CDR2: LNHDA, SQIVND (reference sequence). The CDR3: CASSSQETQYF. In DNA form, the CDR3 reads TGTGCCAGTAGTTCCCAAGAGACCCAGTACTTC.

A few counts support this clonotype. This chain joins TRBV14 and TRBJ1-1, with a tentative D call TRBD1 (5 bases). V dropped 4 bases and J dropped 3 bases, with 12 bases sitting between them. In germline, CDR1 is SGHDN, CDR2 FVKESK. The CDR3 loop spans 14 amino acids. The CDR3 here is CASSLWGWDTEAFF. The CDR3 DNA reads as TGTGCCAGCAGCCTATGGGGCTGGGACACTGAAGCTTTCTTT.

This clonotype was seen many times. The rearrangement uses TRBV28 and TRBJ2-7; 7 nucleotides line up with TRBD1. The CDR3 is made up of 14 amino acids. The germline V gene encodes CDR1 MDHEN and CDR2 SYDVKM. The V segment lost 5 bases and the J segment 2 bases; nucleotides outside the gene matches: 6. The CDR3 loop reads CASSTPTGTYEQYF. CDR3 bases: TGTGCCAGCAGTACCCCGACAGGGACCTACGAGCAGTACTTC.

This clonotype is judged medium-sized. This chain connects TRBV29-1 to TRBJ2-3; no definite D call. Germline CDR1 is SQVTM and CDR2 is ANQGSEA. CDR3 length: 13 residues. V lost 4 bases to trimming and J lost 0 bases, with 8 bases between them. CDR3 DNA: TGCAGCGTTGGAGAGCCTAGCACAGATACGCAGTATTTT. Protein: CSVGEPSTDTQYF.

This clonotype showed up many times. This chain uses TRBV12-3 or TRBV12-4 with TRBJ2-5, with D perhaps assigned TRBD1 or TRBD2 (5 bases each). There are 13 residues in the CDR3. Trimming shortened V by 5 bases and J by 3 bases, and 10 bases separated the two germline ends. The chain's CDR3 is CASSQMGEETQYF. Here the CDR3 DNA reads TGTGCCAGCAGTCAAATGGGGGAAGAGACCCAGTACTTC.

Many counts were recorded for this clonotype. DNA for the CDR3: TGTGCCAGCAGCTTGGGGGGCGGAGGGAGAGAAGCTTTCTTT. Protein product: CASSLGGGGREAFF. The V gene is TRBV5-6, the J gene TRBJ1-1; weak D call: TRBD1 (5 bases). V lost 0 bases to trimming and J lost 8 bases, with 14 bases between them. Germline V lookup: CDR1 SGHDT, CDR2 YYEEEE. CDR3 length: 14 residues.

This clonotype was seen a handful of times. The genes are TRBV27 and TRBJ1-2, with a possible D match to TRBD1 (5 bases). Germline CDR1 and CDR2: MNHEY and SMNVEV (reference sequence). The V and J ends lost 0 bases and 3 bases respectively, with 8 bases between them. The CDR3 extends over 14 amino acids. The CDR3 DNA reads as TGTGCCAGCAGTTTATCGTGGGGCTACTATGGCTACACCTTC. Protein: CASSLSWGYYGYTF.

This clonotype came up once. This chain connects TRBV12-3 or TRBV12-4 to TRBJ2-5, with TRBD2 matching over 9 bases. Trimming cost V 5 bases and J 2 bases; bases outside gene matches: 6. CDR3 length equals 15 residues. CDR3 DNA: TGTGCCAGCAGTCCTAGCGGGGCGGGGCAAGAGACCCAGTACTTC. Encoded protein: CASSPSGAGQETQYF.

By its share, this clonotype is medium-sized. CDR3 sequence reads: CASSPNRETQYF. CDR3 DNA: TGTGCCAGCAGCCCGAATCGAGAGACCCAGTACTTC. V and J are TRBV7-9 and TRBJ2-5; D uncertain. With 5 bases removed from V and 4 bases from J, the gap between germline ends came to 8 bases. There are 12 residues in the CDR3. Germline-derived CDR1 and CDR2 are SEHNR and FQNEAQ (reference sequence).

This clonotype is judged medium-sized. The CDR3 loop reads CASGLSGSNPYF. The CDR3 DNA follows: TGTGCCAGCGGCCTAAGCGGGAGTAATCCGTACTTC. The chain recombines TRBV3-1 with TRBJ2-7; 8 nucleotides match TRBD2. CDR1 is LGHDT and CDR2 is YNNKEL in the germline V gene (reference sequence). Trimming took 8 bases from V and 12 from J; bases not matched to a gene: 12. The CDR3 consists of 12 residues.

This clonotype is medium-sized. J is TRBJ2-7 and V is TRBV6-2 or TRBV6-3; unclear D gene. The V gene's germline CDR1 is MNHEY and CDR2 SVGEGT. The CDR3 contains 13 residues. Trimming took off 7 bases at V and 1 base at J, with 11 bases between the two ends. In nucleotides, the CDR3 is TGTGCCAGCAAACTCTCCGTGTCCTACGAGCAGTACTTC. Encoded protein: CASKLSVSYEQYF.

This clonotype is medium-sized in the sample. The V and J genes are TRBV2 and TRBJ1-2; D is ambiguous. The CDR3 loop spans 13 amino acids. V gave up 2 bases and J gave up 3 bases, with 7 bases separating them. Germline V gene lookup returns CDR1 SNHLY and CDR2 FYNNEI. CDR3 in amino acids: CASSETRDYGYTF. As DNA, the CDR3 is TGTGCCAGCAGTGAAACCAGAGACTATGGCTACACCTTC.

This clonotype is labeled medium-sized. The chain links TRBV7-6 to TRBJ2-1; D not resolved. CDR1 is SGHVS and CDR2 is FNYEAQ in the germline V gene. The V and J ends lost 5 bases and 0 bases respectively, with 8 bases between them. This CDR3 has 14 amino acids. CDR3 protein: CASSLRGSYNEQFF. CDR3 DNA: TGTGCCAGCAGCCTACGAGGCTCCTACAATGAGCAGTTCTTC.

Within the sample, this clonotype is medium-sized. This chain connects TRBV4-1 to TRBJ2-3, with TRBD1 matching 7 bases. The CDR3 is 16 residues long. Germline assignment: CDR1 MGHRA and CDR2 YSYEKL. Unmatched junction bases numbered 10, after V lost 5 bases and J lost 2 bases. This chain's CDR3 is CASSSFRGQNTDTQYF. DNA of the CDR3: TGCGCCAGCAGCTCATTTCGGGGACAGAACACAGATACGCAGTATTTT.

By share, this clonotype counts as medium-sized. This chain connects TRBV5-4 to TRBJ1-2; TRBD1 matches at 8 bases. The CDR3 runs 16 residues. Germline V CDR1 and CDR2: SGHNT, YYREEE (reference sequence). The V and J ends lost 6 bases and 1 base, in that order; junction bases with no gene match: 11. CDR3 DNA: TGTGCCAGCACAAGACAGGGGTCCGGAGTTAACTATGGCTACACCTTC. Protein: CASTRQGSGVNYGYTF.

Many counts were recorded for this clonotype. V usage is TRBV30 and J usage is TRBJ2-7; TRBD1 is a possible D gene (6 bases). The CDR3 totals 16 residues. Germline CDR1 reads GTSNPN; CDR2 reads SVGIG (reference sequence). Between the trimmed V and J ends, which lost 0 bases and 2 bases, there was a span of 17 bases. This CDR3 reads CAWSVRTYRATYEQYF. The CDR3 nucleotides read TGTGCCTGGAGTGTACGCACGTACAGGGCGACCTACGAGCAGTACTTC.

This clonotype appeared many times. This chain links TRBV24-1 with TRBJ2-3; TRBD1 matches 9 bases. Germline-derived CDR1 and CDR2 are KGHDR and SFDVKD. V lost 9 bases, J lost 0 bases, and 3 bases stayed unmatched. CDR3 length equals 14 residues. The CDR3 DNA reads TGTGCCACCGGACAGGGGCTAAGCACAGATACGCAGTATTTT. Residues: CATGQGLSTDTQYF.

In its sample, this clonotype is medium-sized (0.01 to 0.1%). The chain is built from TRBV2 and TRBJ2-5; unclear D gene. The CDR3 totals 13 residues. The germline gives CDR1 SNHLY, CDR2 FYNNEI. V lost 7 bases, J lost 4 bases, and 13 bases lay in between. Here the CDR3 DNA reads TGTGCCAGCACCCGTCGCATAGGAGAGACCCAGTACTTC. Residues: CASTRRIGETQYF. Full variable domain (remainder filled in from reference TRBV2 and TRBJ2-5): EPEVTQTPSHQVTQMGQEVILRCVPISNHLYFYWYRQILGQKVEFLVSFYNNEISEKSEIFDDQFSVERPDGSNFTLKIRSTKLEDSAMYFCASTRRIGETQYFGPGTRLLVL.

The chain links TRBV19 to TRBJ2-3, with a possible D match to TRBD2 (6 bases). The CDR3 extends over 17 amino acids. Per the germline V gene, CDR1 is LNHDA and CDR2 is SQIVND (reference sequence). The V end lost 3 bases, the J end lost 0 bases, and 16 bases lay between the germline ends. CDR3 in amino acids: CASSIVAVPTSTDTQYF. CDR3 nucleotide sequence: TGTGCCAGTAGTATTGTAGCGGTCCCGACTAGCACAGATACGCAGTATTTT.

This clonotype is categorized as medium-sized. This sequence joins TRBV24-1 and TRBJ2-1; 10 nucleotides match TRBD1. The CDR3 is made up of 17 amino acids. Germline V gene data show CDR1 as KGHDR and CDR2 as SFDVKD. The V and J ends lost 4 bases and 5 bases, in that order; junction bases with no gene match: 10. CDR3 amino acids: CATSDPDRGSGNNEQFF. CDR3 sequence (DNA): TGTGCCACCAGTGACCCGGACAGGGGGTCAGGGAACAATGAGCAGTTCTTC.